The source of this T cell receptor beta chain is a study of T cells in Graves' hyperthyroidism and ophthalmopathy. Graves' hyperthyroidism was deemed stable absent ophthalmopathy progression within 18 months. Newly diagnosed hyperthyroidism, duration under 2 months, in patients aged 18 to 65. Comments on this clonotype: A much larger clone is a single base away; this may be a read error. This likely comes from a read error, as the CDR3 has no conserved phenylalanine or tryptophan at its end.

Amplified TCR beta CDR3 regions derived from RNA transcripts. Researchers ran a first-round RT-PCR on the TCR CDR3 using the HTBI primer set. TCRdb re-called the multiplex PCR reads through MiXCR, storing one row per CDR3 protein. The sample records fewer than 650,000 distinct CDR3 sequences, around 15% being singletons. The material sequenced was blood. This TCR was sampled from a woman aged 40 to 50 with Graves' hyperthyroidism.

CDR3 DNA: TGTGCCAGCAGCGATGTTACAGGGGGGACTAATGAAAAACTGTTTCTT. This gives the protein CASSDVTGGTNEKLFL. The chain uses TRBV2 and TRBJ1-4; the match to TRBD1 covers 8 bases. This CDR3 region has 16 residues. Unmatched junction bases numbered 8, after V lost 6 bases and J lost 2 bases. Germline V gene data show CDR1 as SNHLY and CDR2 as FYNNEI.